Each of the 26 T cell receptor beta chains below was sequenced from the same sample in a study of lymphopenia after photon versus proton radiotherapy. The protocol was immunoSEQ multiplex PCR, while the TCRdb copy is restricted to in-frame clones and leaves out a portion. Of tens of thousands of clones in the sample, approximately 90% are singletons; the top ten hold 12% to 15%. Sequencing used peripheral blood, obtained from a patient treated with photon-based radiotherapy. These receptors all stem from a man between 60 and 75 years old with cholangiocarcinoma.

The V gene is TRBV6-5, the J gene TRBJ1-1, with a weak D call TRBD1 (5 bases). This CDR3 has 15 residues. Germline CDR1 reads MNHEY; CDR2 reads SVGAGI. Trimming left V 2 bases short and J 0 bases short, with 10 bases between. The CDR3 reads CASSYPGTVNTEAFF. Written as DNA, the CDR3 is TGTGCCAGCAGTTACCCTGGGACGGTGAACACTGAAGCTTTCTTT.

This clone has just one count. V is TRBV5-4 and J is TRBJ2-1; D not certain. The germline CDR1 and CDR2 sequences are SGHNT and YYREEE (reference sequence). Trimming cost V 1 base and J 4 bases, with 15 bases left between them. The CDR3 consists of 16 residues. CDR3 coding DNA: TGTGCCAGCAGCTTGCGGTTCGGCGGAACGTACAATGAGCAGTTCTTC. Translation gives CASSLRFGGTYNEQFF. Complete variable domain (other parts from reference TRBV5-4 and TRBJ2-1): ETGVTQSPTHLIKTRGQQVTLRCSSQSGHNTVSWYQQALGQGPQFIFQYYREEENGRGNFPPRFSGLQFPNYSSELNVNALELDDSALYLCASSLRFGGTYNEQFFGPGTRLTVL.

The gene calls are TRBV9 and TRBJ1-4; tentatively, D is TRBD1 (5 bases). Germline CDR1 is SGDLS and CDR2 is YYNGEE. Trimming left V 3 bases short and J 8 bases short, with 14 bases between. This CDR3 contains 14 residues. CDR3 amino acids: CASSEGLREEKLFF. CDR3 in DNA: TGTGCCAGCAGCGAGGGACTCCGGGAGGAAAAACTGTTTTTT.

CDR3 sequence reads: CASSSSGGYNEQFF. CDR3 nucleotide sequence: TGTGCCAGCAGCTCTAGCGGGGGCTACAATGAGCAGTTCTTC. The chain couples TRBV7-2 to TRBJ2-1; 10 bases match TRBD2. This CDR3 is built from 14 residues. The junction had 0 bases not matched to a gene; V was cut back by 4 bases and J by 3 bases. The germline gives CDR1 SGHTA, CDR2 FQGNSA.

This CDR3 reads CASSLTGQGMREQYF. In nucleotides, the CDR3 is TGTGCCAGCAGTCTGACGGGACAGGGGATGAGGGAGCAGTACTTC. V is TRBV28 and J is TRBJ2-7; 10 bases map to TRBD1. The CDR3 loop spans 15 amino acids. The germline V gene has CDR1 MDHEN and CDR2 SYDVKM. V shed 5 bases, J shed 7 bases, and the junction held 11 bases outside the gene matches.

V is TRBV5-1 and J is TRBJ2-1; 8 bases are a match to TRBD1. Trimming took 0 bases from V and 7 from J; bases not matched to a gene: 12. Germline CDR1 reads SGHRS; CDR2 reads YFSETQ. The CDR3 consists of 17 residues. CDR3 sequence: CASSLDPGGVLPNEQFF. The CDR3 nucleotides read TGCGCCAGCAGCTTGGATCCAGGGGGCGTACTTCCGAATGAGCAGTTCTTC.

The rearrangement uses TRBV5-4 and TRBJ1-5; D is ambiguous. The length of the CDR3 is 13 residues. Trimming left V 1 base short and J 8 bases short, with 10 bases between. Germline CDR1 and CDR2: SGHNT and YYREEE (reference sequence). The CDR3 sequence: CASSLTPLEPQHF. As DNA, the CDR3 is TGTGCCAGCAGCTTGACACCGCTCGAGCCCCAGCATTTT.

The V gene is TRBV19, the J gene TRBJ2-5; 8 bases line up with TRBD1. Germline trimming cut 7 bases from V and 4 bases from J; bases unmatched to any gene: 8. CDR1 and CDR2 (germline): LNHDA, SQIVND (reference sequence). The CDR3 loop spans 14 amino acids. As DNA, the CDR3 is TGTGCCAGTACCACCGGCACAGGGGGAGAGACCCAGTACTTC. It yields the protein CASTTGTGGETQYF.

This clone was counted a single time. The rearrangement uses TRBV11-2 and TRBJ2-3, with 8 bases aligning to TRBD1. V shed 5 bases and J 2 bases; nucleotides not matched to a gene: 12. The CDR3 consists of 17 residues. In germline, CDR1 is SGHAT, CDR2 FQNNGV. CDR3 nucleotide sequence: TGTGCCAGCAGCCCAAAACGACAGGGGACGTTCACAGATACGCAGTATTTT. It encodes CASSPKRQGTFTDTQYF.

The rearrangement joins TRBV6-5 to TRBJ2-4; a possible D gene is TRBD2 (6 bases). The V end lost 6 bases, the J end lost 9 bases, and 18 bases lay between the germline ends. The CDR3 extends over 14 amino acids. Per the germline V gene, CDR1 is MNHEY and CDR2 is SVGAGI. In DNA, the CDR3 is TGTGCCAGCAGCCCAACTCGGGGGTCGGGCATTCAGTACTTC. It encodes CASSPTRGSGIQYF.

This rearrangement joins TRBV6-5 to TRBJ2-1; D gene unclear. This CDR3 spans 11 amino acids. Germline-derived CDR1 and CDR2 are MNHEY and SVGAGI. Trimming removed 6 bases at V and 5 bases at J, with 5 bases between. CDR3 region: CASRGNNEQFF. The CDR3 DNA sequence: TGTGCCAGCAGGGGGAACAATGAGCAGTTCTTC.

The CDR3 sequence is CASSLGSRDLNSPLHF. The CDR3, as DNA: TGTGCCAGCAGCTTAGGATCCCGGGACTTGAATTCACCCCTCCACTTT. V and J are TRBV7-8 and TRBJ1-6, with D possibly matching TRBD1 (5 bases). Trimming pared 1 base from V and 7 bases from J, leaving 14 bases between. This CDR3 has 16 residues. The germline V gene encodes CDR1 SGHVS and CDR2 FQNEAQ.

The gene calls are TRBV18 and TRBJ1-2, with TRBD1 as a possible D gene (6 bases). CDR1 KGHSH and CDR2 LQKENI come from the germline V gene. The CDR3 runs 14 residues. V lost 6 bases, J lost 1 base, and 12 bases lay in between. The CDR3 loop reads CASSADRSNYGYTF. The CDR3 region has the DNA TGTGCCAGCTCCGCGGACAGAAGTAACTATGGCTACACCTTC.

The chain carries TRBV27 and TRBJ2-3; 9 bases agree with TRBD2. The junction had 3 bases not matched to a gene; V was cut back by 2 bases and J by 3 bases. The CDR3 runs 15 residues. CDR1 is MNHEY, CDR2 SMNVEV, per germline (reference sequence). DNA of the CDR3: TGTGCCAGCAGTTTACTAGCGGGAAAAACAGATACGCAGTATTTT. The encoded protein is CASSLLAGKTDTQYF.

In nucleotides, the CDR3 is TGTGCCAGCAGTGAAGGGGGCTTGGTCTATGGCTACACCTTC. This codes for CASSEGGLVYGYTF. The V call is TRBV2, the J call TRBJ1-2, with a tentative D call TRBD1 (5 bases). The germline V and J ends were trimmed by 1 base and 4 bases, with 10 bases remaining between them. From germline, CDR1 is SNHLY and CDR2 FYNNEI. The CDR3 has 14 amino acids.

The chain carries TRBV6-4 and TRBJ1-1, with D unresolved. The CDR3 length is 16 residues. Trimming cost V 3 bases and J 0 bases, with 14 bases left between them. Germline values: CDR1 MRHNA, CDR2 SNTAGT. For the CDR3, the DNA is TGTGCCAGCAGTGAATCTGGCGGCTACATGAACACTGAAGCTTTCTTT. It specifies CASSESGGYMNTEAFF.

The J gene is TRBJ2-1, the V gene TRBV18; TRBD2 matches at 9 bases. Trimming at V came to 4 bases and at J to 8 bases, leaving 9 bases not matched to a gene. Germline V lookup: CDR1 KGHSH, CDR2 LQKENI. The CDR3 spans 15 residues. Here the CDR3 reads CASSQGLAGTDEQFF. The DNA for the CDR3 is TGTGCCAGCTCACAGGGACTAGCAGGGACCGATGAGCAGTTCTTC.

The rearrangement uses TRBV19 and TRBJ1-2; the D is unclear. The CDR3 covers 13 residues. CDR1 LNHDA and CDR2 SQIVND come from the germline V gene (reference sequence). Trimming left V 5 bases short and J 2 bases short, with 9 bases between. The CDR3 nucleotides read TGTGCCAGTAGTCCGGCCGTGAACTATGGCTACACCTTC. Amino acid sequence: CASSPAVNYGYTF.

This rearrangement joins TRBV12-1 to TRBJ2-2; the DNA was not used to check the table's D call, TRBD1. TRBV12-1 is marked as a pseudogene. CDR3 length: 16 amino acids. The DNA for the CDR3 is TGTGCCAGCAGCACTGTGACAGGGTGGTACACCGGGGAGCTGTTTTTT. Translated: CASSTVTGWYTGELFF.

The chain uses TRBV7-9 and TRBJ1-1; D unclear. The CDR3 loop spans 14 amino acids. The V and J ends lost 3 bases and 6 bases respectively, with 14 bases between them. Looked up from germline, CDR1 is SEHNR and CDR2 is FQNEAQ (reference sequence). Written as DNA, the CDR3 is TGTGCCAGCAGCTTCGCCGGGGAAGTCTCTGAAGCTTTCTTT. Translating it yields CASSFAGEVSEAFF.

This chain's CDR3 is CASSPGQSGANVLTF. CDR3 coding DNA: TGTGCCAGCAGCCCGGGTCAGTCCGGGGCCAACGTCCTGACTTTC. The chain uses TRBV11-1 and TRBJ2-6; D is unresolved. This CDR3 is built from 15 residues. The V end lost 5 bases, the J end lost 4 bases, and 12 bases lay between the germline ends. Germline loops: CDR1 SGHAT, CDR2 FQDESV (reference sequence).

The rearrangement links TRBV11-3 to TRBJ1-2; 7 nucleotides line up with TRBD1. Germline CDR1 reads SGHNT; CDR2 reads YENEEA. V shed 5 bases, J shed 3 bases, and the junction held 9 bases outside the gene matches. This CDR3 contains 15 residues. DNA of the CDR3: TGTGCCAGCAGCCCCGCCGGGACAGTCGACTATGGCTACACCTTC. Its translation: CASSPAGTVDYGYTF.

The rearrangement uses TRBV7-3 and TRBJ2-7; 7 bases are shared with TRBD1. The V and J ends lost 5 bases and 5 bases, in that order; junction bases with no gene match: 12. Germline CDR1 and CDR2: SGHTA and FQGTGA. CDR3 size: 15 residues. The CDR3 is CASSPSPGQIDEQYF. The CDR3 DNA sequence: TGTGCCAGCAGCCCCTCCCCGGGACAGATCGACGAGCAGTACTTC.

The gene calls are TRBV19 and TRBJ2-4; 10 bases match TRBD1. This CDR3 spans 16 amino acids. Looked up from germline, CDR1 is LNHDA and CDR2 is SQIVND (reference sequence). J gave up 0 bases and V 6 bases, and 5 bases lay outside the gene matches. The CDR3 loop is CASSAGTGVAKNIQYF. CDR3 nucleotide sequence: TGTGCCAGTAGCGCCGGGACAGGGGTAGCCAAAAACATTCAGTACTTC.

Concerning this clone itself: The same CDR3 can be traced to other DNA sequences in this sample. The chain combines TRBV9 with TRBJ1-2, with TRBD1 as a possible D gene (6 bases). The CDR3 length is 14 residues. The V gene's germline CDR1 is SGDLS and CDR2 YYNGEE. V was trimmed by 0 bases and J by 4 bases, leaving 10 bases between them. The CDR3, as DNA: TGTGCCAGCAGCGTAGGTCAGGGGTCCTATGGCTACACCTTC. It is translated as CASSVGQGSYGYTF.

This clone was recorded a few times. The rearrangement joins TRBV20-1 to TRBJ2-1; D is perhaps TRBD2 (5 bases). V lost 3 bases and J lost 5, with 5 bases in between. CDR3 size: 11 residues. CDR1 is DFQATT and CDR2 is SNEGSKA in the germline V gene (reference sequence). CDR3 in amino acids: CSARRDNEQFF. CDR3 coding DNA: TGCAGTGCTAGGAGGGACAATGAGCAGTTCTTC.